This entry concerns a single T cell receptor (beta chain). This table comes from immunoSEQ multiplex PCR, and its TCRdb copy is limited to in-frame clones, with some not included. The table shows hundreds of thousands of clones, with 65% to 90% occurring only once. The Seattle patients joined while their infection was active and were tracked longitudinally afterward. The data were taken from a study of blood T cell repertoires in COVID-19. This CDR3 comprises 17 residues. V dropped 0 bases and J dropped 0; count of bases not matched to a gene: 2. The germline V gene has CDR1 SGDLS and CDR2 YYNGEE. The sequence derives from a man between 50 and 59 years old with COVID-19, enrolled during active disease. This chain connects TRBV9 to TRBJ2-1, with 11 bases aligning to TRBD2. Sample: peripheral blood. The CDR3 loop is CASSVGLAGGSYNEQFF. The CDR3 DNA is TGTGCCAGCAGCGTAGGGCTAGCGGGGGGCTCCTACAATGAGCAGTTCTTC.